The clone carrying this TCR beta chain was observed a handful of times. An amount of RNA that ranged from roughly 0.5 to 1 ug was reverse transcribed with random hexamers. One entry per CDR3 protein results from TCRdb running MiXCR on the immunoSEQ multiplex PCR reads. The sample contains about 200,000 distinct CDR3 sequences, just under 95% of which appear only once. This entry belongs to a study of CD8 T cells in Susac syndrome. TEMRA cells were FACS-enriched, while CD8+ and CD4+ T cells were negatively isolated. Deletions cut 4 bases from V and 4 bases from J, with 10 bases between. The CDR3 is 13 amino acids. Germline lookup yields CDR1 SEHNR and CDR2 FQNEAQ (reference sequence).

The sequencing sample was made of CD4+ T cells from PBMCs. V is TRBV7-9 and J is TRBJ1-1; unclear D gene. The clonotype comes from a human donor with multiple sclerosis. In DNA, the CDR3 is TGTGCCAGCAGCTCTCGACTGGGCACTGAAGCTTTCTTT. It codes for CASSSRLGTEAFF.